Listed below are T cell receptor beta chains from one sample, sequenced in a study of cytomegalovirus exposure and HLA in healthy donors. The data were produced by immunoSEQ multiplex PCR, yet TCRdb's version contains in-frame clones alone and is incomplete. The sample lists fewer than 95,000 clones, roughly 92% occurring once. Specimen: PBMCs. These receptors were obtained from a young woman in good health and CMV-seronegative. Both conserved end residues are trimmed from each CDR3. The order of the fields is V gene, J gene, CDR3 protein.

>TRBV18|TRBJ2-1
ASSLGLANYNEQF
>TRBV7-9|TRBJ2-2
ASSLSQTGTAGELF
>TRBV4-1|TRBJ1-2
ASSQDLVPGIYGYT
>TRBV2|TRBJ1-5
ASSSDRGGINQPQH
>TRBV27|TRBJ2-7
ASSLSRGSYEQY
>TRBV9|TRBJ2-5
ASSVGQMETQY
>TRBV6-4|TRBJ2-5
ASSDSGRGRETQY
>TRBV9|TRBJ2-7
ASSVGPDNSYEQY
>TRBV19|TRBJ2-4
ASNSWAGTGPNIQY
>TRBV5-4|TRBJ2-7
ASSLAGVQEQY
>TRBV28|TRBJ1-2
ASIERQGGYT
>TRBV28|TRBJ1-2
ASSVGGGAYGYT
>TRBV29-1|TRBJ2-7
SVVGAVSSYEQY
>TRBV19|TRBJ2-6
ASSIGSLGATFSGANVLT
>TRBV10-2|TRBJ2-1
ASSTLSGGAHNEQF
>TRBV27|TRBJ2-1
ASSLFTDRERGDEQF
>TRBV2|TRBJ1-1
ASSENSQNTEAF
>TRBV2|TRBJ1-5
ASSEDTRRQPQH
>TRBV15|TRBJ2-7
ATRPTGTGLYEQY
>TRBV9|TRBJ2-1
ASSVTTSLSYNEQF
>TRBV7-2|TRBJ2-7
ASSPSGGAYEQY
>TRBV29-1|TRBJ1-1
SGQFMNTEAF
>TRBV6-4|TRBJ2-2
ASSDSAGDSNGELF
>TRBV7-8|TRBJ2-7
ASSLETLRYEQY
>TRBV15|TRBJ2-2
ATSRQVFSGELF